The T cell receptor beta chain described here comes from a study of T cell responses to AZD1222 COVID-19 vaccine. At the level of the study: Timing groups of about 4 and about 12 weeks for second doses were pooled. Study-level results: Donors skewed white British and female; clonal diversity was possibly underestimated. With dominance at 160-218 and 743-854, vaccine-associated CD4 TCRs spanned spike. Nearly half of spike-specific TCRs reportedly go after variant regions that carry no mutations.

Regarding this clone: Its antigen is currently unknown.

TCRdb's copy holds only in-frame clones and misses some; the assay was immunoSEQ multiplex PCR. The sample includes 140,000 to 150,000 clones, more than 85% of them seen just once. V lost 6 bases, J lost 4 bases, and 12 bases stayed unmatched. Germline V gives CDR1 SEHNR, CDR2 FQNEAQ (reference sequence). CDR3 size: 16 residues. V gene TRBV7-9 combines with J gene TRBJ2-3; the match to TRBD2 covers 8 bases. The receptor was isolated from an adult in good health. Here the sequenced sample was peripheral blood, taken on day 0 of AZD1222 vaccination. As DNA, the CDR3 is TGTGCCAGCAGGGCCGCAGCGGGAGACCTCCCAGATACGCAGTATTTT. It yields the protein CASRAAAGDLPDTQYF.